This T cell receptor (beta chain) was captured in a study of blood T cells in healthy people across ages. Points from the study as a whole: Estimates drawn from one million T cells were deemed to understate diversity.

To note about this clonotype: Its target is unknown.

The V end lost 8 bases, the J end lost 5 bases, and 27 bases lay between the germline ends. CDR3 length: 17 residues. The V gene's germline CDR1 is SNHLY and CDR2 FYNNEI. Together with a sample-barcoded 5' primer, a J-beta primer mix was included in a second PCR lasting about 7 to 11 cycles. The template-switch adaptor, which had 12 random nucleotides, put a tag on each cDNA molecule. TCRdb processed the 5' RACE reads anew with MiXCR; each CDR3 protein has one entry. The sample lists some 1.4 million distinct CDR3 sequences; approximately 42% were seen once. The sequence derives from a woman aged 18-29 years in good health. Sequencing was carried out using blood. The chain couples TRBV2 to TRBJ2-5; D is perhaps TRBD2 (6 bases). CDR3 amino acids: CASLWRAVGFFSETQYF. DNA of the CDR3: TGTGCCAGCCTTTGGAGGGCCGTAGGCTTCTTTAGTGAGACCCAGTACTTC.